The clone carrying this TCR beta chain came up many times. Its antigen is as yet unknown. One entry per CDR3 protein, called by TCRdb with MiXCR from the 5' RACE reads. The sample shows around 150,000 distinct CDR3 sequences, around 10% of them seen only once. This entry belongs to a study of CD8 T cells in ankylosing spondylitis. CDR3 size: 14 residues. Trimming cost V 2 bases and J 0 bases, with 9 bases left between them. CDR1 SGHRS and CDR2 YFSETQ come from the germline V gene. The study, taken as a whole, reports: Previously reported in reactive arthritis synovial fluid and blood were some of the motif variants.

Material: blood, either unsorted or a sorted T cell fraction (not recorded which). The TCR originated in a female donor with ankylosing spondylitis or in good health (not recorded which). The chain carries TRBV5-1 and TRBJ2-7; D perhaps matches TRBD1 (5 bases). In DNA, the CDR3 is TGCGCCAGCAGCTTCGCAGGGATCTCCTACGAGCAGTACTTC. It specifies CASSFAGISYEQYF.